Given below is one T cell receptor beta chain in context. Its specificity is unknown. The data belong to a study of cytomegalovirus exposure and HLA in healthy donors. Study-wide findings and caveats: A few V segments could not be told apart, such as TRBV6-2 and TRBV6-3, and were left out. Usually a TCR sequence was rare, but some public TCRs were found in many donors. According to reports, the classifier identified cytomegalovirus status with high specificity and sensitivity.

Healthy donors of bone marrow made up the group. The V segment lost 4 bases and the J segment 2 bases; nucleotides outside the gene matches: 17. Germline CDR1 is SGHDT and CDR2 is YYEEEE. The CDR3 is made up of 19 amino acids. PCR involved 60 Vbeta and 13 Jbeta primers. Generated by immunoSEQ multiplex PCR, the TCRdb table keeps only in-frame clones and is missing some. The table counts 70,000 or so clones; about 0.83% lies in the top ten. This chain connects TRBV5-6 to TRBJ2-5; 10 nucleotides align to TRBD2. Sequencing input: PBMCs. The receptor's source is a boy younger than 18 in good health and CMV-seronegative. This CDR3 is CASSPKLKREGHLQETQYF. In nucleotides, the CDR3 is TGTGCCAGCAGCCCGAAATTAAAGCGGGAGGGCCACCTTCAAGAGACCCAGTACTTC.